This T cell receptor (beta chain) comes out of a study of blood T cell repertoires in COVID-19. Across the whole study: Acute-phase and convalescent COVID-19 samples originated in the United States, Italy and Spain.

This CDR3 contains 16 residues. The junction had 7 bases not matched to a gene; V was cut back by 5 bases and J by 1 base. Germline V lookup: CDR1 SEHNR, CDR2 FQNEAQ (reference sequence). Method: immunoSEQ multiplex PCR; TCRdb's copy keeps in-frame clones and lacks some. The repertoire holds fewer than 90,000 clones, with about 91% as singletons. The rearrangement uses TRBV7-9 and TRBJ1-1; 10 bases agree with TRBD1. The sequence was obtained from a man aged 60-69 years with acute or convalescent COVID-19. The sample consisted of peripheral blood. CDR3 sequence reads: CASSGRRDRGNTEAFF. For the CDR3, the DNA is TGTGCCAGCAGCGGACGAAGGGACAGGGGGAACACTGAAGCTTTCTTT.